The source of this T cell receptor beta chain is a study of blood T cell repertoires in COVID-19. Study-level information: Both acute and convalescent COVID-19 samples were obtained from the United States, Italy and Spain. PBMCs, B-cell-depleted T cells, or T cells provided the cDNA or gDNA that made up the material.

Per the original data handling: Reference gene primer amplification yielded estimated nucleated cell counts. Some clones are missing from TCRdb's copy, which holds only in-frame ones; the method was immunoSEQ multiplex PCR. Clone size and the V and J calls come from that table; the DNA yielded D and trimming. The table records 200,000 to 300,000 clones, 75% to 85% of them present only once. The length of the CDR3 is 14 residues. The V end lost 5 bases, the J end lost 8 bases, and 18 bases lay between the germline ends. Looked up from germline, CDR1 is SGHTA and CDR2 is FQGTGA. The sample taken for sequencing was peripheral blood. The chain links TRBV7-3 to TRBJ1-2; possible D gene TRBD1, 6 bases. The clonotype was recovered from a human donor in a cohort sampled during active COVID-19. Here the CDR3 reads CASSPQTGSEGYTF. As DNA, the CDR3 is TGTGCCAGCAGCCCGCAGACAGGTTCAGAGGGCTACACCTTC.